This T cell receptor (beta chain) was recorded in a study of shared clonotypes between healthy human individuals. Worth noting for this clone: Its antigen remains unidentified.

Whole-study results and caveats: Roughly 4.7% was the fraction of naive CD4 clonotypes found shared across four donors.

Per the original data handling: ImmunoSEQ junction-only sequences lacked quality scores, so their filtering differed. Generated by immunoSEQ multiplex PCR, the TCRdb table keeps only in-frame clones and is missing some. That table is the source of V, J and clone size, and D and trimming were worked out from the DNA. The sample consists of about 1 million clones, 75% of them appearing once. CDR1 is MNHNY, CDR2 SVGAGI, per germline (reference sequence). Trimming stripped 5 bases from V and 4 bases from J, with 12 bases between. The CDR3 has 14 amino acids. The chain uses TRBV6-6 and TRBJ1-3; D possibly corresponds to TRBD1 (6 bases). The TCR was taken from a man aged 18 to 29 in good health. Sample: memory CD4+ T cells sorted from blood. Specified subset: CD45RA-negative fraction. In DNA, the CDR3 is TGTGCCAGCAGTATACAGGGTTCAGGAAACACCATATATTTT. It yields the protein CASSIQGSGNTIYF.